The 3 T cell receptor beta chains listed next were all sequenced from one sample in a study of cytomegalovirus exposure and HLA in healthy donors. Amplification used 60 Vbeta primers and 13 Jbeta primers. TCRdb's copy holds only in-frame clones and misses some; the assay was immunoSEQ multiplex PCR. The sample table sets out around 140,000 clones. Source material: PBMCs. Receptors were obtained from a woman aged 45-59 years in good health and CMV-seronegative.

The chain carries TRBV6-5 and TRBJ2-1; 7 bases agree with TRBD2. With 5 bases clipped from V and 5 bases from J, the junction kept 3 bases outside the gene matches. This CDR3 is built from 13 residues. Germline assignment: CDR1 MNHEY and CDR2 SVGAGI. CDR3 loop: CASSPTSHNEQFF. In DNA, the CDR3 is TGTGCCAGCAGTCCGACTAGCCACAATGAGCAGTTCTTC.

On this clone: An end of the junction does not agree with germline; a read error may underlie this. The V and J genes are TRBV7-9 and TRBJ2-1; 8 nucleotides match TRBD2. The CDR3 contains 12 residues. CDR1 SEHNR and CDR2 FQNEAQ come from the germline V gene (reference sequence). This chain's CDR3 is CVTQRGHNEQFF. CDR3 nucleotides: TGCGTCACTCAGCGGGGGCACAATGAGCAGTTCTTC.

The chain uses TRBV4-1 and TRBJ1-2; D unresolved. Trimming pared 2 bases from V and 3 bases from J, leaving 10 bases between. Per the germline V gene, CDR1 is MGHRA and CDR2 is YSYEKL. The CDR3 consists of 14 residues. Here the CDR3 DNA reads TGCGCCAGCAGCCAAATTAACGGAGACTATGGCTACACCTTC. Its translation is CASSQINGDYGYTF.